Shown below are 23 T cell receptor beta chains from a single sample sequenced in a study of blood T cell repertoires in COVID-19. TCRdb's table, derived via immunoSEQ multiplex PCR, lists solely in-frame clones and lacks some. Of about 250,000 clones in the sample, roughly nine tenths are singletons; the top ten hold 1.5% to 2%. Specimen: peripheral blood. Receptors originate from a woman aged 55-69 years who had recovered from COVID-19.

CDR3 sequence: CASSSSSVEQYF. CDR3 in DNA: TGTGCCAGCAGTTCTAGCTCCGTCGAGCAGTACTTC. The J gene is TRBJ2-7, the V gene TRBV9, with a weak D call TRBD2 (5 bases). This CDR3 has 12 amino acids. V was pared by 5 bases and J by 6 bases, with 12 bases between. The germline V gene has CDR1 SGDLS and CDR2 YYNGEE.

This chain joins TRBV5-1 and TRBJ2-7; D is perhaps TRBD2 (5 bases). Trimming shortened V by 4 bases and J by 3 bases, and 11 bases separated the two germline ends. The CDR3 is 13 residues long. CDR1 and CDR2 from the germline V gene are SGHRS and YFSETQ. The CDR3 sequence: CASSLADGYEQYF. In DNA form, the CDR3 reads TGCGCCAGCAGCCTAGCCGACGGCTACGAGCAGTACTTC.

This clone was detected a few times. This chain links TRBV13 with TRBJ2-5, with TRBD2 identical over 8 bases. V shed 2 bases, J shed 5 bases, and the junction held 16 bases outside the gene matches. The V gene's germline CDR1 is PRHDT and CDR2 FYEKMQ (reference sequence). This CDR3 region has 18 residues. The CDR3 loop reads CASSLYGLGTGGLETQYF. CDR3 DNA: TGTGCCAGCAGCTTATACGGCTTGGGAACGGGGGGGCTTGAGACCCAGTACTTC.

Here the CDR3 reads CSVDLRLSQYF. In DNA form, the CDR3 reads TGCAGCGTTGATCTCCGTTTGAGCCAGTACTTC. The chain recombines TRBV29-1 with TRBJ2-5; the D is unclear. Trimming shortened V by 3 bases and J by 10 bases, and 12 bases separated the two germline ends. CDR3 length: 11 residues. The V gene's germline CDR1 is SQVTM and CDR2 ANQGSEA. Combining the CDR3 with reference TRBV29-1 and TRBJ2-5 gives the whole variable domain SAVISQKPSRDICQRGTSLTIQCQVDSQVTMMFWYRQQPGQSLTLIATANQGSEATYESGFVIDKFPISRPNLTFSTLTVSNMSPEDSSIYLCSVDLRLSQYFGPGTRLLVL.

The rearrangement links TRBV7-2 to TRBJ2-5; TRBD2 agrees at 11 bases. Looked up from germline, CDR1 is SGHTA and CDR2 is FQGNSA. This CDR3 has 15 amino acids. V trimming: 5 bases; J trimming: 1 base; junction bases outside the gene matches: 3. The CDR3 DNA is TGTGCCAGCAGCGTGACTAGCGGGGTCCAAGAGACCCAGTACTTC. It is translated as CASSVTSGVQETQYF.

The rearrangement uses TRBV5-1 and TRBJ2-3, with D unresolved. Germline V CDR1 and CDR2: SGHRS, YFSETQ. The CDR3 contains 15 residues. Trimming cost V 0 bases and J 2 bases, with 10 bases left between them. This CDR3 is CASSLGLPYTDTQYF. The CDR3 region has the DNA TGCGCCAGCAGCTTGGGACTCCCGTACACAGATACGCAGTATTTT. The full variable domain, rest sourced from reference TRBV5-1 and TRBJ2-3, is KAGVTQTPRYLIKTRGQQVTLSCSPISGHRSVSWYQQTPGQGLQFLFEYFSETQRNKGNFPGRFSGRQFSNSRSEMNVSTLELGDSALYLCASSLGLPYTDTQYFGPGTRLTVL.

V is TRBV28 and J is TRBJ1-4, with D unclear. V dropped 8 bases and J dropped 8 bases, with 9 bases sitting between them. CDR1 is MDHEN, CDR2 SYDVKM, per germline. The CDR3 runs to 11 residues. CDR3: CASGRGEKLFF. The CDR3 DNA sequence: TGTGCCAGCGGGAGAGGGGAAAAACTGTTTTTT.

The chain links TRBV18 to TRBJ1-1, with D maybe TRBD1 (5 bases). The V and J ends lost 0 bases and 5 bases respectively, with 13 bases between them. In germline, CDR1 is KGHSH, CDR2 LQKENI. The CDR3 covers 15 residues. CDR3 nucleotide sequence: TGTGCCAGCTCACCACCGGGGAACCCAGGGACTGAAGCTTTCTTT. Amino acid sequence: CASSPPGNPGTEAFF.

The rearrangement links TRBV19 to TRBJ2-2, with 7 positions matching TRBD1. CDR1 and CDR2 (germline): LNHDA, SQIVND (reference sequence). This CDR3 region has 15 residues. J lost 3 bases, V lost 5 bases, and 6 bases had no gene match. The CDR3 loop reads CASSSDRVHTGELFF. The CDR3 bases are TGTGCCAGTAGTTCCGACAGGGTGCACACCGGGGAGCTGTTTTTT.

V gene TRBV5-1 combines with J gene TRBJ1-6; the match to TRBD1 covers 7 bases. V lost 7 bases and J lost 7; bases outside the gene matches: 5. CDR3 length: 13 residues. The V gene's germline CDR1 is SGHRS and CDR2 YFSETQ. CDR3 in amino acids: CASRDSVNSPLHF. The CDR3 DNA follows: TGCGCCAGCCGGGACAGTGTCAATTCACCCCTCCACTTT.

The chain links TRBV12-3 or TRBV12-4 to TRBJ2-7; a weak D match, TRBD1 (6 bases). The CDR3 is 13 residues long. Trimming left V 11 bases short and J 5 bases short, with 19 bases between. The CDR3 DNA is TGTGCCTCCCTGAACAGGGTTTCAAACGAGCAGTACTTC. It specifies CASLNRVSNEQYF.

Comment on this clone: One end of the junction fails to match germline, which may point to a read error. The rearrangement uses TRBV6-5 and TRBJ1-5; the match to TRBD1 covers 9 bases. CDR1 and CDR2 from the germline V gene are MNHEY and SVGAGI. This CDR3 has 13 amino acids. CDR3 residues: CASSPLALGQGAF. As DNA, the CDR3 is TGTGCCAGCAGTCCCCTAGCGCTGGGACAGGGTGCATTT.

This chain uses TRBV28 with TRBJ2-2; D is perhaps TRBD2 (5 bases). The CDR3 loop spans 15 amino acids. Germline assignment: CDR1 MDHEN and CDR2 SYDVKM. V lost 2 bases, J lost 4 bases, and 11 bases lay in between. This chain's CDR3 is CASSLAGTPTGELFF. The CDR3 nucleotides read TGTGCCAGCAGTTTAGCGGGTACACCCACCGGGGAGCTGTTTTTT.

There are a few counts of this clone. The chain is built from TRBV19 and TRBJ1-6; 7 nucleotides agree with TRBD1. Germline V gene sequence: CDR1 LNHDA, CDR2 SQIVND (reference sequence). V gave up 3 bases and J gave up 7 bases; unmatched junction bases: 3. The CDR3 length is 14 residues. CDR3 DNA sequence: TGTGCCAGTAGTATTTGGGACAGCAATTCACCCCTCCACTTT. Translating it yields CASSIWDSNSPLHF. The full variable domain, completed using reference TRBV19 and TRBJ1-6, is DGGITQSPKYLFRKEGQNVTLSCEQNLNHDAMYWYRQDPGQGLRLIYYSQIVNDFQKGDIAEGYSVSREKKESFPLTVTSAQKNPTAFYLCASSIWDSNSPLHFGNGTRLTVT.

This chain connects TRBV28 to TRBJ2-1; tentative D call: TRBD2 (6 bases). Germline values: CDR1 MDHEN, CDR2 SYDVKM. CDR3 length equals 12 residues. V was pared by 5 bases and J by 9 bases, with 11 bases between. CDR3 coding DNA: TGTGCCAGCAGTAGATTAGCGGCTGAGCAGTTCTTC. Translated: CASSRLAAEQFF.

CDR3 sequence: CASSLFTSGDYEQYF. The CDR3 coding sequence is TGTGCCAGCAGTTTATTTACTAGCGGGGACTACGAGCAGTACTTC. The genes are TRBV27 and TRBJ2-7; TRBD2 aligns across 10 bases. The CDR3 is 15 amino acids. Germline values: CDR1 MNHEY, CDR2 SMNVEV (reference sequence). V was pared by 1 base and J by 3 bases, with 3 bases of the junction left unmatched.

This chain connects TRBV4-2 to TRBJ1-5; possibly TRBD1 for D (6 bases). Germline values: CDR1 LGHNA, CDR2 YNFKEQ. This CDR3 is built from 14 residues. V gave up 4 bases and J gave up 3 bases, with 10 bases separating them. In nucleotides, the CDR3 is TGTGCCAGCAGCCTCGACAGGCTCAATCAGCCCCAGCATTTT. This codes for CASSLDRLNQPQHF.

Here the CDR3 DNA reads TGTGCCAGCAGCTACCTTCTAACAGGGGACTACGAGCAGTACTTC. This sequence encodes CASSYLLTGDYEQYF. The chain combines TRBV3-1 (or the pseudogene TRBV3-2) with TRBJ2-7; 7 bases are a match to TRBD1. CDR1 and CDR2 from the germline V gene are LGHDT and YNNKEL (reference sequence). J gave up 3 bases and V 5 bases, and 10 bases lay outside the gene matches. This CDR3 is 15 amino acids long.

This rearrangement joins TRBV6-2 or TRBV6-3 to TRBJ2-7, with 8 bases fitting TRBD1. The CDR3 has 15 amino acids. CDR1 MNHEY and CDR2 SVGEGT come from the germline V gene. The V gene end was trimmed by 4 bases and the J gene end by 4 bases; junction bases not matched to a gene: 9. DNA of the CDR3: TGTGCCAGCAGTTCGCCTGGGACAGGCTTGTACGAGCAGTACTTC. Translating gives CASSSPGTGLYEQYF.

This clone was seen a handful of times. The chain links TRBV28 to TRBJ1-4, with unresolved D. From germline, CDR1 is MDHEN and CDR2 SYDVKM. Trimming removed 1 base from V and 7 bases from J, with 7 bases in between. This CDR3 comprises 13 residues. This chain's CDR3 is CASSLFSSEKLFF. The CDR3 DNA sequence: TGTGCCAGCAGTTTATTTTCGAGTGAAAAACTGTTTTTT.

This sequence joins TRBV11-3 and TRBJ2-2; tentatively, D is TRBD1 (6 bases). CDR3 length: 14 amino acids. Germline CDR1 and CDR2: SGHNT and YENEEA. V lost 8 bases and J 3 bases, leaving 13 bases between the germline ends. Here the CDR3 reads CASSGAGYTGELFF. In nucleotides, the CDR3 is TGTGCCAGCTCAGGGGCCGGATACACCGGGGAGCTGTTTTTT.

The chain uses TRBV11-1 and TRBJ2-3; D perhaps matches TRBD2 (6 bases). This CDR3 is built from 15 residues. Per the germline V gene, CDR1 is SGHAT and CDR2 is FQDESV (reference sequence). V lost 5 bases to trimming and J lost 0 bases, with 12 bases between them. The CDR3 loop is CASSPSGTSTDTQYF. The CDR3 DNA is TGTGCCAGCAGCCCCTCCGGGACTAGCACAGATACGCAGTATTTT.

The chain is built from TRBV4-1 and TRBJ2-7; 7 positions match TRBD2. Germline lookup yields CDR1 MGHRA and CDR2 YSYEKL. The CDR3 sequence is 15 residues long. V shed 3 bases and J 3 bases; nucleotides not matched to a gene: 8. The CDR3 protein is CASSQGLSGLYEQYF. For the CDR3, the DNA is TGCGCCAGCAGCCAGGGTCTTAGCGGGCTCTACGAGCAGTACTTC.